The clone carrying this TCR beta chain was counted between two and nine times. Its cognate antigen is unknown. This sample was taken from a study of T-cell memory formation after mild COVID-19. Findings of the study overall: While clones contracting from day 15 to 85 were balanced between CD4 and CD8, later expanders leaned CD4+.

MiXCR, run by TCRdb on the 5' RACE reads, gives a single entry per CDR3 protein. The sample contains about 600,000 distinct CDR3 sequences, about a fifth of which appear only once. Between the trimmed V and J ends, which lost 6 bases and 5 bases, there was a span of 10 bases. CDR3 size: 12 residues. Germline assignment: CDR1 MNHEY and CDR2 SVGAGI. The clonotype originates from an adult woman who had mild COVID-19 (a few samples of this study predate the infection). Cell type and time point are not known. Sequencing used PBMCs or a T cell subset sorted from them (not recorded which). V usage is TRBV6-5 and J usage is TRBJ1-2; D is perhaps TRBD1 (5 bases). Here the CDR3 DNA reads TGTGCCAGCAGCGGGGGGTCGTATGGCTACACCTTC. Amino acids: CASSGGSYGYTF.